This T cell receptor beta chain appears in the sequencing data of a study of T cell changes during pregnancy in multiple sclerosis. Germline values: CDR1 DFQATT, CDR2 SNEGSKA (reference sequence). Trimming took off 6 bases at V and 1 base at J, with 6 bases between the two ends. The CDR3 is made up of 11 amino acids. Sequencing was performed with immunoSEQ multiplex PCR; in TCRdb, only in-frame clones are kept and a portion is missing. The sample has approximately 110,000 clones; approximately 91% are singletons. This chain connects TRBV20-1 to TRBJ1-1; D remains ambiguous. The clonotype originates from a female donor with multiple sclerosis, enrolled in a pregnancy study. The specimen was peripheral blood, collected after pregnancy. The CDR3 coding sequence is TGCAGTGCCAGCGAGAACACTGAAGCTTTCTTT. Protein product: CSASENTEAFF.